The sequence of this T cell receptor (beta chain) was determined in a study of blood T cells in healthy people across ages. Study-wide findings and caveats: Long-lived donors had more naive CD4+ cells and higher diversity than aged donors. Per-million-T-cell TCR beta diversity fell roughly linearly with age.

This clonotype has just a few counts. Its matching antigen is unknown. This CDR3 spans 15 amino acids. The V gene's germline CDR1 is SGHTA and CDR2 FQGTGA. Trimming took 0 bases from V and 2 from J, leaving 9 bases between them. Together with a sample-barcoded 5' primer, a J-beta primer mix was included in a second PCR lasting about 7 to 11 cycles. TCRdb re-called the 5' RACE reads through MiXCR, storing one row per CDR3 protein. The sample lists roughly 730,000 distinct CDR3 sequences, approximately 60% seen once, with approximately 24% in the top ten. Total RNA amounts of at least 5 micrograms were extracted per sample.

The rearrangement joins TRBV7-3 to TRBJ2-3, with D hard to call. Sequenced: blood. This clonotype originated in a man aged 40-50 years in good health. In DNA form, the CDR3 reads TGTGCCAGCAGCTTAACAGGCACCCCCACAGATACGCAGTATTTT. It yields the protein CASSLTGTPTDTQYF.